The 23 T cell receptor beta chains in this list originate from one sample, sequenced in a study of early T cells in non-severe SARS-CoV-2 infection (dated by TCRdb to the early 2020s). The library was generated by 5' RACE. TCRdb records NextSeq 500 as the sequencer. In-frame beta chains were kept once TCRdb had trimmed the public reads at Q25 with fastp and called clones with MiXCR. Here each entry gathers all rows of one CDR3 protein and keeps the most common genes and DNA. This sample has 70,000 to 85,000 distinct CDR3 sequences in its table, and roughly 4.7% of those were observed once. Roughly 7.3% of the sample is held by the ten biggest clonotypes. Sequencing used whole blood, obtained at baseline. All receptors derive from an adult who was a healthcare worker with PCR-confirmed SARS-CoV-2 infection or an uninfected control (not recorded which).

This clonotype was observed at least ten times. J is TRBJ1-1 and V is TRBV6-5; the D is unclear. CDR3 length: 14 amino acids. V gave up 0 bases and J gave up 3 bases, with 8 bases separating them. Germline V CDR1 and CDR2: MNHEY, SVGAGI. CDR3 protein: CASSYSGRDTEAFF. CDR3 nucleotide sequence: TGTGCCAGCAGTTACTCCGGACGGGACACTGAAGCTTTCTTT.

This clonotype was seen only a few times. The rearrangement uses TRBV28 and TRBJ1-2; possibly TRBD1 for D (6 bases). V was clipped by 1 base and J by 9 bases, with 15 bases between them. This CDR3 is built from 14 residues. Per germline, CDR1 MDHEN and CDR2 SYDVKM. The CDR3 sequence is CASSLSPRDNSYTF. The CDR3 DNA reads as TGTGCCAGCAGTTTATCACCCCGGGACAATAGCTACACCTTC.

This clonotype was detected only a few times. The chain employs TRBV20-1 and TRBJ2-5, with a tentative D call TRBD2 (5 bases). The CDR3 consists of 13 residues. Germline V lookup: CDR1 DFQATT, CDR2 SNEGSKA (reference sequence). V lost 3 bases, J lost 2 bases, and 10 bases lay in between. CDR3 in amino acids: CSARPSRQETQYF. CDR3 coding DNA: TGCAGTGCTAGGCCTAGCAGGCAAGAGACCCAGTACTTC.

The chain combines TRBV7-9 with TRBJ1-4; TRBD1 matches 8 bases. V dropped 5 bases and J dropped 2; count of bases not matched to a gene: 22. Germline CDR1 reads SEHNR; CDR2 reads FQNEAQ (reference sequence). CDR3 size: 21 residues. CDR3 in DNA: TGTGCCAGCAGCCTCTCCTTCCCGAGCAGGGGGCAATCGAGGACTAATGAAAAACTGTTTTTT. Residues: CASSLSFPSRGQSRTNEKLFF.

J is TRBJ1-2 and V is TRBV12-3 or TRBV12-4; 8 bases align to TRBD1. J lost 1 base, V lost 5 bases, and 3 bases had no gene match. This CDR3 is built from 14 residues. The CDR3 spells CASSPGQGNYGYTF. The CDR3 region has the DNA TGTGCCAGCAGTCCAGGACAGGGTAACTATGGCTACACCTTC.

This clonotype was detected many times. This sequence joins TRBV7-2 and TRBJ1-5, with a possible D match to TRBD1 (6 bases). The germline gives CDR1 SGHTA, CDR2 FQGNSA. The V gene lost 4 bases and the J gene lost 0 bases, with 10 bases spanning the gap. This CDR3 has 15 amino acids. The CDR3, as DNA: TGTGCCAGCAGCTGGACAGTTGATAGCAATCAGCCCCAGCATTTT. It translates to CASSWTVDSNQPQHF.

The chain is built from TRBV6-5 and TRBJ2-7, with D maybe TRBD2 (6 bases). The CDR3 consists of 15 residues. Germline V gene lookup returns CDR1 MNHEY and CDR2 SVGAGI. V lost 5 bases and J lost 3, with 17 bases in between. The CDR3 loop is CASSDESGGRYEQYF. CDR3 DNA sequence: TGTGCCAGCAGTGATGAATCCGGGGGACGCTACGAGCAGTACTTC.

This clonotype was found a few times. V gene TRBV9 combines with J gene TRBJ1-1; TRBD1 is a possible D gene (6 bases). Trimming removed 4 bases from V and 1 base from J, with 11 bases in between. CDR3 length: 14 residues. Germline CDR1 SGDLS, CDR2 YYNGEE. The CDR3 sequence: CASSSTQGNTEAFF. CDR3 DNA sequence: TGTGCCAGCAGCTCGACACAGGGGAACACTGAAGCTTTCTTT.

In its sample, this clonotype was seen many times. This rearrangement joins TRBV27 to TRBJ2-7; 7 bases agree with TRBD1. The CDR3 loop spans 15 amino acids. Germline V gives CDR1 MNHEY, CDR2 SMNVEV (reference sequence). J gave up 3 bases and V 4 bases, and 9 bases lay outside the gene matches. CDR3: CASSYRGGAFYEQYF. The CDR3 bases are TGTGCCAGCAGTTACAGGGGTGGTGCGTTCTACGAGCAGTACTTC.

This clonotype was seen repeatedly, ten times or more. This sequence joins TRBV12-3 or TRBV12-4 and TRBJ2-7; the D gene is possibly TRBD2 (5 bases). V lost 4 bases to trimming and J lost 6 bases, with 13 bases between them. The CDR3 length is 13 residues. The CDR3 spells CASSSARDREQYF. The CDR3 DNA reads TGTGCCAGCAGTTCCGCTCGGGATCGCGAGCAGTACTTC.

This clonotype was seen repeatedly, ten times or more. The chain combines TRBV20-1 with TRBJ1-5, with D unclear. Germline V gene sequence: CDR1 DFQATT, CDR2 SNEGSKA (reference sequence). The CDR3 consists of 11 residues. V was pared by 6 bases and J by 1 base, with 4 bases between. CDR3 sequence: CSAASNQPQHF. The CDR3, as DNA: TGCAGTGCCGCAAGCAATCAGCCCCAGCATTTT.

The chain joins TRBV6-5 to TRBJ2-7; no firm D call. Germline CDR1 and CDR2: MNHEY and SVGAGI. CDR3 size: 15 residues. The ends were cut back, 2 bases at V and 1 base at J, with 12 bases in the middle. The CDR3 bases are TGTGCCAGCAGTTACGGGCCATATAGGTCCTACGAGCAGTACTTC. Protein sequence: CASSYGPYRSYEQYF.

This clonotype was seen only a few times. The chain links TRBV24-1 to TRBJ1-5; TRBD1 matches 9 bases. With V trimmed by 5 bases and J by 3 bases, 7 bases remained unmatched. The CDR3 extends over 16 amino acids. The germline V gene has CDR1 KGHDR and CDR2 SFDVKD. The CDR3 DNA reads as TGTGCCACCAGTGGTACCGGGACAGGGAACAATCAGCCCCAGCATTTT. Residues: CATSGTGTGNNQPQHF.

Only a few counts were recorded for this clonotype. V is TRBV7-9 and J is TRBJ2-2; tentatively, D is TRBD2 (6 bases). The CDR3 runs 16 residues. V lost 1 base and J lost 6, with 15 bases in between. The V gene's germline CDR1 is SEHNR and CDR2 FQNEAQ (reference sequence). The CDR3 nucleotides are TGTGCCAGCAGCTTAGGGGCGGGACTCCTCGCCGGGGAGCTGTTTTTT. Its protein product is CASSLGAGLLAGELFF.

Ten or more counts support this clonotype. This chain connects TRBV5-6 to TRBJ2-1; no definite D call. The germline V gene encodes CDR1 SGHDT and CDR2 YYEEEE. The CDR3 is 11 residues long. Trimming took 2 bases from V and 9 from J, leaving 6 bases between them. As DNA, the CDR3 is TGTGCCAGCAGCTTCGGCGGTGAGCAGTTCTTC. As protein: CASSFGGEQFF.

This clonotype has ten or more counts. The rearrangement links TRBV5-6 to TRBJ1-2; no clear D gene. Germline lookup yields CDR1 SGHDT and CDR2 YYEEEE. The CDR3 totals 15 residues. The V end lost 2 bases, the J end lost 0 bases, and 11 bases lay between the germline ends. The CDR3 sequence: CASSLRSGANYGYTF. The CDR3 nucleotides are TGTGCCAGCAGCTTACGCTCTGGAGCTAACTATGGCTACACCTTC.

This clonotype was picked up many times. This chain joins TRBV5-4 and TRBJ1-1; D is ambiguous. This CDR3 contains 14 residues. Germline CDR1 and CDR2: SGHNT and YYREEE (reference sequence). V was trimmed by 6 bases and J by 4 bases, leaving 16 bases between them. The CDR3 nucleotides are TGTGCCAGCACCTCCCGGCAGGTATCCACTGAAGCTTTCTTT. This sequence encodes CASTSRQVSTEAFF.

This clonotype was seen at least ten times. This chain joins TRBV5-1 and TRBJ1-3; no firm D call. The CDR3 length is 14 residues. Germline CDR1 and CDR2: SGHRS and YFSETQ. V lost 0 bases and J 0 bases, leaving 4 bases between the germline ends. In DNA, the CDR3 is TGCGCCAGCAGCTTGGAAGGCTCTGGAAACACCATATATTTT. It is translated as CASSLEGSGNTIYF. Supplemented by reference TRBV5-1 and TRBJ1-3, the full variable domain reads KAGVTQTPRYLIKTRGQQVTLSCSPISGHRSVSWYQQTPGQGLQFLFEYFSETQRNKGNFPGRFSGRQFSNSRSEMNVSTLELGDSALYLCASSLEGSGNTIYFGEGSWLTVV.

The table lists this clonotype with many counts. The chain is built from TRBV28 and TRBJ2-1; 13 bases line up with TRBD2. Germline CDR1 is MDHEN and CDR2 is SYDVKM. The CDR3 is 15 residues long. V shed 8 bases, J shed 4 bases, and the junction held 5 bases outside the gene matches. This chain's CDR3 is CASGQLAGGYNEQFF. In nucleotides, the CDR3 is TGTGCCAGCGGACAACTAGCGGGAGGGTACAATGAGCAGTTCTTC. The whole variable domain, remainder taken from reference TRBV28 and TRBJ2-1, is DVKVTQSSRYLVKRTGEKVFLECVQDMDHENMFWYRQDPGLGLRLIYFSYDVKMKEKGDIPEGYSVSREKKERFSLILESASTNQTSMYLCASGQLAGGYNEQFFGPGTRLTVL.

This clonotype was counted many times. This chain uses TRBV20-1 with TRBJ2-7; no reliable D call. Germline CDR1 DFQATT, CDR2 SNEGSKA (reference sequence). The CDR3 is 13 residues long. Trimming took off 1 base at V and 4 bases at J, with 11 bases between the two ends. The CDR3 DNA reads TGCAGTGCTAGAGCCTTCAACCCTTACGAGCAGTACTTC. Encoded protein: CSARAFNPYEQYF.

This clonotype has ten or more counts. V usage is TRBV5-1 and J usage is TRBJ2-1; 9 bases are a match to TRBD2. This CDR3 is 15 amino acids long. The V gene end was trimmed by 4 bases and the J gene end by 5 bases; junction bases not matched to a gene: 7. The germline gives CDR1 SGHRS, CDR2 YFSETQ. The CDR3 coding sequence is TGCGCCAGCAGCCCTAGCGGGAATACCGACAATGAGCAGTTCTTC. Amino acid sequence: CASSPSGNTDNEQFF.

This clonotype was seen repeatedly, ten times or more. DNA of the CDR3: TGCGCCAGCAGCCAAGATCAACCCCTGATCAAAAACATTCAGTACTTC. Translating gives CASSQDQPLIKNIQYF. The genes are TRBV4-1 and TRBJ2-4; no clear D gene. The CDR3 sequence is 16 residues long. Trimming shortened V by 0 bases and J by 3 bases, and 12 bases separated the two germline ends. In germline, CDR1 is MGHRA, CDR2 YSYEKL.

The chain links TRBV20-1 to TRBJ2-2; D not resolved. The CDR3 is 11 amino acids. V was pared by 0 bases and J by 8 bases, with 4 bases between. Germline V gene lookup returns CDR1 DFQATT and CDR2 SNEGSKA (reference sequence). CDR3 nucleotides: TGCAGTGCTAGAGATCGGGGGGAGCTGTTTTTT. This encodes CSARDRGELFF.